Described below is a single T cell receptor beta chain sequence and its context. As processed by the authors: Nucleated cell counts were estimated from reference gene primer amplification. Data came from immunoSEQ multiplex PCR; TCRdb stores just in-frame clones and leaves some out. V, J and clone size derive from that table, while D and trimming were established from the DNA sequence. The sample carries about 160,000 clones, 75% to 90% recorded once. Looked up from germline, CDR1 is LGHDT and CDR2 is YNNKEL (reference sequence). V lost 4 bases to trimming and J lost 5 bases; unmatched junction nucleotides: 7. The CDR3 extends over 15 amino acids. The sample belongs to a study of blood T cell repertoires in COVID-19.

The chain joins TRBV3-1 (or the pseudogene TRBV3-2) to TRBJ2-1; 8 bases agree with TRBD2. The sample comprised peripheral blood. The clonotype was recovered from a man between 70 and 80 years old with acute or convalescent COVID-19. The CDR3 DNA sequence: TGTGCCAGCAGCCCCGGACCGGGAGGGAACAATGAGCAGTTCTTC. Protein sequence: CASSPGPGGNNEQFF.